This T cell receptor (beta chain) comes out of a study of T cell responses to AZD1222 COVID-19 vaccine. Only in-frame clones appear in the TCRdb table, and some are missing; sequencing was by immunoSEQ multiplex PCR. The table includes 100,000 to 120,000 clones, more than 75% detected once. Trimming shortened V by 4 bases and J by 4 bases, and 16 bases separated the two germline ends. This CDR3 spans 15 amino acids. Per germline, CDR1 MNHEY and CDR2 SVGAGI. The sequence was collected from an adult in good health. This chain uses TRBV6-5 with TRBJ1-2; tentative D call: TRBD1 (6 bases). The material was peripheral blood, obtained on day 0 of AZD1222 vaccination. CDR3 nucleotides: TGTGCCAGCAGTTCCCAGCCTACAGGGCTCTATGGCTACACCTTC. It specifies CASSSQPTGLYGYTF.